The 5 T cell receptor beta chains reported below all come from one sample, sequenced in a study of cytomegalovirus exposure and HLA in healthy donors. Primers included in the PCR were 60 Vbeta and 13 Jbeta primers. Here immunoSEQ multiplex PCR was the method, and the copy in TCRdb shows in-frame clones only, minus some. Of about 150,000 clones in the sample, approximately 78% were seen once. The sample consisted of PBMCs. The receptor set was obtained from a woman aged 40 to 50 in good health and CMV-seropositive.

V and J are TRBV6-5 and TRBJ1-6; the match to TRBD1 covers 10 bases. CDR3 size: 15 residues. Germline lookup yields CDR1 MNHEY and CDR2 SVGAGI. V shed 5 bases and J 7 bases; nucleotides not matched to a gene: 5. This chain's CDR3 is CASSKTGGVNSPLHF. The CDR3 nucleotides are TGTGCCAGCAGTAAGACAGGGGGCGTCAATTCACCCCTCCACTTT.

CDR3 bases: TGTGCCAGTAGTATAATCCGCTCTGGAAACACCATATATTTT. Residues: CASSIIRSGNTIYF. This chain uses TRBV19 with TRBJ1-3; D unresolved. Germline assignment: CDR1 LNHDA and CDR2 SQIVND (reference sequence). This CDR3 has 14 amino acids. Trimming took off 2 bases at V and 0 bases at J, with 5 bases between the two ends.

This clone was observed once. CDR3 region: CASSTSGTGNYEQYF. The CDR3, as DNA: TGTGCCAGCAGTACCTCCGGGACAGGCAACTACGAGCAGTACTTC. V gene TRBV28 combines with J gene TRBJ2-7; 8 bases align to TRBD1. V dropped 5 bases and J dropped 3; count of bases not matched to a gene: 9. The CDR3 totals 15 residues. The V gene's germline CDR1 is MDHEN and CDR2 SYDVKM.

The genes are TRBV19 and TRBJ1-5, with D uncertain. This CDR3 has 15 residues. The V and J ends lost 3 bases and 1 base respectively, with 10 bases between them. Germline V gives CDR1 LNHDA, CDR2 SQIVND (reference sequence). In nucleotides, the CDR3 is TGTGCCAGTAGTATCTCGGGTCTAAGCAATCAGCCCCAGCATTTT. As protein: CASSISGLSNQPQHF.

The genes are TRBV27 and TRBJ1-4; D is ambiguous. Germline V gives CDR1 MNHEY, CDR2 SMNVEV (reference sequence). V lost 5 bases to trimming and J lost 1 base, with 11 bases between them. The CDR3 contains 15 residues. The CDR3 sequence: CASSRWEGTNEKLFF. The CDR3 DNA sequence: TGTGCCAGCAGTCGGTGGGAGGGAACTAATGAAAAACTGTTTTTT.